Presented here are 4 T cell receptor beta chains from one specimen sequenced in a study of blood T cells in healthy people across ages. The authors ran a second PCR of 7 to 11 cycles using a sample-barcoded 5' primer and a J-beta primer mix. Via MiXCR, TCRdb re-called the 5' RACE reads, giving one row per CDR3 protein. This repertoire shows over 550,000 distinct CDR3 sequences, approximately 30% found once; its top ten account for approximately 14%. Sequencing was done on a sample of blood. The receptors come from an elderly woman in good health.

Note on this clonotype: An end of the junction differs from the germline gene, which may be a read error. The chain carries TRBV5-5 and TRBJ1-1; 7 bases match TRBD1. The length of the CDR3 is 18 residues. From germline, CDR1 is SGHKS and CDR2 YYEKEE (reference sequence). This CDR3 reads CANSLSPFTGVMNTEAFF. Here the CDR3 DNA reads TGTGCCAACAGCTTGTCCCCTTTTACAGGGGTCATGAACACTGAAGCTTTCTTT.

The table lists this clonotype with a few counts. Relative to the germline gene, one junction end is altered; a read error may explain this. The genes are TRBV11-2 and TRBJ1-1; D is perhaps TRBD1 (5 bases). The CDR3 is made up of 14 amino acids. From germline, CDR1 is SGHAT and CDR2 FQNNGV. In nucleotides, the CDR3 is TGTGTCAGCAGCCCCGCTATGAGGGGTAGTGAAGCTTTCTTT. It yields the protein CVSSPAMRGSEAFF.

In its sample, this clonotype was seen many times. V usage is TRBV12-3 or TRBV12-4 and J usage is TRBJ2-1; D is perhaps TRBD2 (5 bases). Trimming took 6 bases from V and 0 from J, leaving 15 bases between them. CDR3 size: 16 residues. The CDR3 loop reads CASRPLSGSSYNEQFF. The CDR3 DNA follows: TGTGCCAGCAGACCTTTGTCGGGGAGCTCCTACAATGAGCAGTTCTTC.

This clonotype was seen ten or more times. This CDR3 reads CASSIERETQYF. CDR3 coding DNA: TGTGCCAGCAGCATAGAGAGAGAGACCCAGTACTTC. V gene TRBV7-2 combines with J gene TRBJ2-5, with D unresolved. The CDR3 is 12 amino acids. Germline lookup yields CDR1 SGHTA and CDR2 FQGNSA. Trimming removed 5 bases from V and 4 bases from J, with 8 bases in between.